This T cell receptor beta chain originates from a study of blood T cell repertoires in COVID-19. This clone was seen more than once but under ten times. The germline CDR1 and CDR2 sequences are SGHTA and FQGNSA. CDR3 size: 16 residues. V gave up 1 base and J gave up 8 bases, with 20 bases separating them. Assay used: immunoSEQ multiplex PCR; TCRdb lists only in-frame clones, some missing. This table has about 100,000 clones, 65% to 90% appearing once. The clonotype comes from a man older than 75 with acute or convalescent COVID-19. The chain is built from TRBV7-2 and TRBJ1-2; possibly TRBD1 for D (5 bases). The specimen was peripheral blood. The CDR3 DNA reads as TGTGCCAGCAGCTTAGGGCGGGGCAGGGCCGGTCGGGGCTACACCTTC. This gives the protein CASSLGRGRAGRGYTF.